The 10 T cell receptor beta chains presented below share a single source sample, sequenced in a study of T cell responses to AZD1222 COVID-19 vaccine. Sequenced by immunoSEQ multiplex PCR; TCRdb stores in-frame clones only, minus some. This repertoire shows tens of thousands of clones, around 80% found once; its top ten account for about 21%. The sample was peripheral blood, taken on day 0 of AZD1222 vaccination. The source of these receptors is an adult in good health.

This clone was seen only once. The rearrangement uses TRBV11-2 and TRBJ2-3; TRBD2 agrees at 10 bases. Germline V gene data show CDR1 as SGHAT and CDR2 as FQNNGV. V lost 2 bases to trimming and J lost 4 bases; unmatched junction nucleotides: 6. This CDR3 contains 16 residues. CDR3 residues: CASSLWTSGGSDTQYF. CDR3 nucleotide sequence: TGTGCCAGCAGCTTATGGACTAGCGGAGGTTCAGATACGCAGTATTTT. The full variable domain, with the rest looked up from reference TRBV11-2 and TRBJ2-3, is EAGVAQSPRYKIIEKRQSVAFWCNPISGHATLYWYQQILGQGPKLLIQFQNNGVVDDSQLPKDRFSAERLKGVDSTLKIQPAKLEDSAVYLCASSLWTSGGSDTQYFGPGTRLTVL.

For the CDR3, the DNA is TGTGCCAGCAGCTTCGGGACAGGGGGCGCGGTCGACTATGGCTACACCTTC. It codes for CASSFGTGGAVDYGYTF. The V call is TRBV11-2, the J call TRBJ1-2, with 12 positions matching TRBD1. CDR3 size: 17 residues. Germline V gene sequence: CDR1 SGHAT, CDR2 FQNNGV. Trimming took 3 bases from V and 3 from J; bases not matched to a gene: 8.

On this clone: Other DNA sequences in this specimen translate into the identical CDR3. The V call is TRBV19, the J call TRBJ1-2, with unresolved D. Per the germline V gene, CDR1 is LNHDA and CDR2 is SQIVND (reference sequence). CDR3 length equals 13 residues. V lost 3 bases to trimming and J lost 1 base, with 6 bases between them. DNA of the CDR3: TGTGCCAGTAGTATCGGGTTTAACTATGGCTACACCTTC. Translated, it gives CASSIGFNYGYTF.

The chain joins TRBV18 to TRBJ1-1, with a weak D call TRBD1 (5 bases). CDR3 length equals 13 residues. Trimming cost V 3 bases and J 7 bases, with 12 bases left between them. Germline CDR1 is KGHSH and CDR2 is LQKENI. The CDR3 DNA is TGTGCCAGCTCACCGGCGGGGACCAATGAAGCTTTCTTT. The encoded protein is CASSPAGTNEAFF.

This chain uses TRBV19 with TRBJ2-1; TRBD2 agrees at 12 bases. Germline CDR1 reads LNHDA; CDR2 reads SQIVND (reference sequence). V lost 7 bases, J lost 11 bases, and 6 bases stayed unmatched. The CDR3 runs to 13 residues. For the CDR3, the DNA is TGTGCCAGTAAGGGACTAGCGGGTTTTAAGCAGTTCTTC. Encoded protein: CASKGLAGFKQFF.

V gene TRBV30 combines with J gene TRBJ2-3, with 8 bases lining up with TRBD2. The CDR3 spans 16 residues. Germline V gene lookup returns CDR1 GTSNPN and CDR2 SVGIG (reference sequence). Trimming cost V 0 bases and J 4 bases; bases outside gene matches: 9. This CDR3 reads CAWSVGSSGRADTQYF. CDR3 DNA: TGTGCCTGGAGTGTAGGGTCTAGCGGGCGGGCAGATACGCAGTATTTT.

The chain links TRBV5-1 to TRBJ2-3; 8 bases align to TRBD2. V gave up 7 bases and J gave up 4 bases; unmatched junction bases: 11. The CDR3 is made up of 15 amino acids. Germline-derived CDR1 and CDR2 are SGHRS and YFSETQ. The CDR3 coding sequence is TGCGCCAGCGGGCGGAGCGCGGGAGGATCAGATACGCAGTATTTT. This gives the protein CASGRSAGGSDTQYF. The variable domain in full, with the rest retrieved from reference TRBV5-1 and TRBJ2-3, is KAGVTQTPRYLIKTRGQQVTLSCSPISGHRSVSWYQQTPGQGLQFLFEYFSETQRNKGNFPGRFSGRQFSNSRSEMNVSTLELGDSALYLCASGRSAGGSDTQYFGPGTRLTVL.

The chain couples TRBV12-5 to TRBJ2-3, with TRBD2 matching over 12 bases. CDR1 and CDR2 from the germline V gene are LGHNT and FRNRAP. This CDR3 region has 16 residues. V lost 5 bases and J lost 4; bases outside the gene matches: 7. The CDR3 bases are TGTGCTAGTGGTCCAAAGACTAGCGGGAGCCCAGATACGCAGTATTTT. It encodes CASGPKTSGSPDTQYF.

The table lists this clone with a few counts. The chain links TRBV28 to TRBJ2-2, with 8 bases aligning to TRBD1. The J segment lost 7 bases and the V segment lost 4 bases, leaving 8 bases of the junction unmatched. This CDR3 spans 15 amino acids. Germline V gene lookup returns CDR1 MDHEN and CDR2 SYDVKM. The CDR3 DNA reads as TGTGCCAGCAGTTCCGGACAGGGTAGGGGCGGGGAGCTGTTTTTT. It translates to CASSSGQGRGGELFF. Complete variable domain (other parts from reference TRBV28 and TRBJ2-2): DVKVTQSSRYLVKRTGEKVFLECVQDMDHENMFWYRQDPGLGLRLIYFSYDVKMKEKGDIPEGYSVSREKKERFSLILESASTNQTSMYLCASSSGQGRGGELFFGEGSRLTVL.

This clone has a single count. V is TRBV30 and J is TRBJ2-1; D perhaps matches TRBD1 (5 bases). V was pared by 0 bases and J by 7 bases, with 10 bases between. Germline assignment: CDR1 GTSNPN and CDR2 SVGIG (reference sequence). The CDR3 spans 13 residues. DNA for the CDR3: TGTGCCTGGAGTGTATCACAGGCGAATGAGCAGTTCTTC. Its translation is CAWSVSQANEQFF.